Sequencing of this T cell receptor beta chain was carried out in a study of T cells in Graves' hyperthyroidism and ophthalmopathy. In the case of this clonotype: The antigen remains unidentified.

Study results and caveats: Separating ophthalmopathy from stable hyperthyroidism was achieved by a 13 V-J model. Clonotypes that were expanded in thyroid above 0.001 mostly appeared in blood too.

TCR beta CDR3 region amplification was performed from RNA transcripts. The HTBI set primed first-round TCR CDR3 RT-PCR. TCRdb ran MiXCR on the multiplex PCR reads and lists one entry per CDR3 protein. This sample has about 500,000 distinct CDR3 sequences; about 45% occur once, and the top ten carry around 44%. Lactation, pregnancy, other autoimmune disease or uncontrolled infection excluded patients. This TCR was recovered from an adult woman with Graves' disease, either hyperthyroidism or ophthalmopathy (not recorded which). The sequenced material came from peripheral blood or thyroid tissue (not recorded which).

CDR3 sequence reads: CASSLNLAGDGYTF. CDR3 in DNA: TGTGCCAGCAGCTTAAACTTGGCAGGGGATGGCTACACCTTC. The chain is built from TRBV7-6 and TRBJ1-2; a possible D gene is TRBD1 (6 bases). V was cut by 2 bases and J by 6 bases, with 13 bases left in between. Germline V gene data show CDR1 as SGHVS and CDR2 as FNYEAQ. The CDR3 runs to 14 residues.